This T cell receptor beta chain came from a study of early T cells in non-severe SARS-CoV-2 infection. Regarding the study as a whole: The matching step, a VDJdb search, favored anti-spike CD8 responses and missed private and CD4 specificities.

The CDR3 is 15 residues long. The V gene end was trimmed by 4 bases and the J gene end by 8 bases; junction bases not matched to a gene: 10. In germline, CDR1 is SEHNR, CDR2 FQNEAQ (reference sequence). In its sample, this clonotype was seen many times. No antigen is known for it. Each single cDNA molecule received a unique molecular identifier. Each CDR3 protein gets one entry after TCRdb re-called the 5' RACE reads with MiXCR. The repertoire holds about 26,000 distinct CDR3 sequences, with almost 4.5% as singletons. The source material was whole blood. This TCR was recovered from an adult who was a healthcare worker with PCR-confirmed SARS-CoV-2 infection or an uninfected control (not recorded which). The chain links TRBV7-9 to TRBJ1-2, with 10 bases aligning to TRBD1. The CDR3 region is CASSWHGTGDEGYTF. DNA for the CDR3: TGTGCCAGCAGCTGGCACGGGACAGGGGACGAGGGCTACACCTTC.